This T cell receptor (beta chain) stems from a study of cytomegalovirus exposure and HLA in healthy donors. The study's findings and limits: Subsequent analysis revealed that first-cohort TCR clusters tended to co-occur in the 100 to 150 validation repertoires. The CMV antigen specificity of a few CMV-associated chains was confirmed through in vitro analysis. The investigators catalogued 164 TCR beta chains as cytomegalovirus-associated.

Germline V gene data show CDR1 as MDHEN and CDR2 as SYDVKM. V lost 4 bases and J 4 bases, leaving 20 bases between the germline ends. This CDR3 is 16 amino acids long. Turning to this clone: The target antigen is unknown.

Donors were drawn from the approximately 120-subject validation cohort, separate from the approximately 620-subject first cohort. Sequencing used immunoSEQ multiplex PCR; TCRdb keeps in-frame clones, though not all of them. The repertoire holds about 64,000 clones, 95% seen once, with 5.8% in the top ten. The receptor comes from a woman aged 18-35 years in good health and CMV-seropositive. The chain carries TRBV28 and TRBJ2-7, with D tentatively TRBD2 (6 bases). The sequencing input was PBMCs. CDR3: CASSSAGREALYEQYF. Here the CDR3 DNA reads TGTGCCAGCAGTTCCGCAGGCAGGGAGGCGTTGTACGAGCAGTACTTC.